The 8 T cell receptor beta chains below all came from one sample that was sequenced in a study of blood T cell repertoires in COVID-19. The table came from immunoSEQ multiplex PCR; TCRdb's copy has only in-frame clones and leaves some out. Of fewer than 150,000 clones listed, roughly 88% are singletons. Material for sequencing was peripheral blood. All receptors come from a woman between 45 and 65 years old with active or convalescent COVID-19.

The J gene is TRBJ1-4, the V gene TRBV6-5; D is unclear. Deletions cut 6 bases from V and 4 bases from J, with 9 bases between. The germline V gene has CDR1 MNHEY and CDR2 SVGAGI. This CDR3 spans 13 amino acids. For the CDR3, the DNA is TGTGCCAGCAGGATGAGTGGTAATGAAAAACTGTTTTTT. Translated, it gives CASRMSGNEKLFF.

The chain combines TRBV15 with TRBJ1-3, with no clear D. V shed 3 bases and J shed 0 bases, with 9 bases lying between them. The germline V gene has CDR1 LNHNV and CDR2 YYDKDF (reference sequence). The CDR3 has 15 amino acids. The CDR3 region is CATSRGVSSGNTIYF. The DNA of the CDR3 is TGTGCCACCAGCAGGGGCGTTAGCTCTGGAAACACCATATATTTT.

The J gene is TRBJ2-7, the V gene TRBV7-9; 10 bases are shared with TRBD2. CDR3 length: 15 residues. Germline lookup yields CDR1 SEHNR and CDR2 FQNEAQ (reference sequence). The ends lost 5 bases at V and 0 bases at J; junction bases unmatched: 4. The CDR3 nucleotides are TGTGCCAGCAGCCCGAGCGGGAGGGCCTCCTACGAGCAGTACTTC. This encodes CASSPSGRASYEQYF.

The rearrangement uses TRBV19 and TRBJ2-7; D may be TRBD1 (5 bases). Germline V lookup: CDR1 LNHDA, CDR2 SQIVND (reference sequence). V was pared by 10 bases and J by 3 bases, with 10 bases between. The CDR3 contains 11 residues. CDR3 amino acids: CATGAGYEQYF. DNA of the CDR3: TGTGCCACTGGGGCAGGCTACGAGCAGTACTTC.

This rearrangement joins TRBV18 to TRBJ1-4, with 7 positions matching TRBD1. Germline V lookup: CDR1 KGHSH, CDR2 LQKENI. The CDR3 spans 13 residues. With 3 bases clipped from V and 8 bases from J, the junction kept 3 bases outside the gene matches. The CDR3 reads CASSPGTAEKLFF. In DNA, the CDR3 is TGTGCCAGCTCACCCGGGACAGCCGAAAAACTGTTTTTT.

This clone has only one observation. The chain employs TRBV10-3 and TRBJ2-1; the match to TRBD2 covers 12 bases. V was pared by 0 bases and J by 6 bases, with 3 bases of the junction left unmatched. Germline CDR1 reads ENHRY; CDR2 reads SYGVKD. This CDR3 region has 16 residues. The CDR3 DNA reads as TGTGCCATCAGTGAGTCCGGACTAGCGGGAACCAATGAGCAGTTCTTC. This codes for CAISESGLAGTNEQFF.

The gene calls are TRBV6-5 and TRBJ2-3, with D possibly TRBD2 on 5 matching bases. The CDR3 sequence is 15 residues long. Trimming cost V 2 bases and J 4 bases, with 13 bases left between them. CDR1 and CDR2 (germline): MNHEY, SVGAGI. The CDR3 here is CASSYPGEWADTQYF. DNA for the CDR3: TGTGCCAGCAGTTACCCCGGGGAATGGGCAGATACGCAGTATTTT.

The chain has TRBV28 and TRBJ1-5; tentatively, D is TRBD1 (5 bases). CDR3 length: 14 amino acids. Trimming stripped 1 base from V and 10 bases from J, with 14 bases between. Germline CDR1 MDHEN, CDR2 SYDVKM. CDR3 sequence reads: CASSLFRQPHPQHF. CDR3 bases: TGTGCCAGCAGTTTATTTCGACAGCCTCATCCCCAGCATTTT. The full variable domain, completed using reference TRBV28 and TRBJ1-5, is DVKVTQSSRYLVKRTGEKVFLECVQDMDHENMFWYRQDPGLGLRLIYFSYDVKMKEKGDIPEGYSVSREKKERFSLILESASTNQTSMYLCASSLFRQPHPQHFGDGTRLSIL.